Below are 24 T cell receptor beta chains sequenced from a single sample in a study of shared clonotypes between healthy human individuals. The data were produced by immunoSEQ multiplex PCR, yet TCRdb's version contains in-frame clones alone and is incomplete. This table holds roughly 2 million clones, approximately 94% found once. Specimen: naive CD4+ T cells sorted from blood. Subset denoted: CD45RA+ positively selected. The receptors originated from a man younger than 35 in good health.

CDR3 in amino acids: CASSPPAGKFSYGYTF. DNA of the CDR3: TGTGCCAGCTCTCCCCCAGCAGGGAAGTTCTCCTATGGCTACACCTTC. V and J are TRBV28 and TRBJ1-2; D perhaps matches TRBD1 (5 bases). V lost 8 bases and J lost 4, with 23 bases in between. The CDR3 loop spans 16 amino acids. Looked up from germline, CDR1 is MDHEN and CDR2 is SYDVKM.

The chain is built from TRBV7-6 and TRBJ2-1, with 12 positions matching TRBD2. J was trimmed by 10 bases and V by 2 bases; bases with no gene match: 3. Germline CDR1 and CDR2: SGHVS and FNYEAQ. The CDR3 contains 14 residues. CDR3 region: CASSLPLAGGEQFF. The CDR3 region has the DNA TGTGCCAGCAGCTTACCACTAGCGGGAGGCGAGCAGTTCTTC.

The V gene is TRBV5-6, the J gene TRBJ2-7, with 7 positions matching TRBD2. V shed 1 base, J shed 1 base, and the junction held 2 bases outside the gene matches. This CDR3 is 14 amino acids long. Germline V gene lookup returns CDR1 SGHDT and CDR2 YYEEEE. CDR3 sequence (DNA): TGTGCCAGCAGCTTGACTAGCGTGTCCTACGAGCAGTACTTC. It translates to CASSLTSVSYEQYF.

CDR3 in amino acids: CASSRNNYGYTF. CDR3 bases: TGTGCCAGCAGCCGAAATAACTATGGCTACACCTTC. This chain joins TRBV14 and TRBJ1-2; D gene ambiguous. V was pared by 4 bases and J by 1 base, with 4 bases between. The CDR3 covers 12 residues. CDR1 SGHDN and CDR2 FVKESK come from the germline V gene.

This clone was counted a single time. The chain recombines TRBV10-3 with TRBJ2-1; D is undetermined. The germline V gene has CDR1 ENHRY and CDR2 SYGVKD. V lost 2 bases and J lost 4, with 9 bases in between. The CDR3 runs 14 residues. This chain's CDR3 is CAISEGGPYNEQFF. CDR3 DNA: TGTGCCATCAGTGAGGGCGGACCATACAATGAGCAGTTCTTC.

This rearrangement joins TRBV19 to TRBJ1-2; TRBD1 aligns across 10 bases. V shed 3 bases, J shed 2 bases, and the junction held 3 bases outside the gene matches. Germline V lookup: CDR1 LNHDA, CDR2 SQIVND (reference sequence). The CDR3 is 15 residues long. CDR3 amino acids: CASSIQGQGNYGYTF. The CDR3 nucleotides are TGTGCCAGTAGTATCCAGGGACAGGGGAACTATGGCTACACCTTC. Full variable domain (outside the CDR3, taken from reference TRBV19 and TRBJ1-2): DGGITQSPKYLFRKEGQNVTLSCEQNLNHDAMYWYRQDPGQGLRLIYYSQIVNDFQKGDIAEGYSVSREKKESFPLTVTSAQKNPTAFYLCASSIQGQGNYGYTFGSGTRLTVV.

This chain links TRBV6-5 with TRBJ1-4, with TRBD1 as a possible D gene (5 bases). CDR3 length: 12 amino acids. Germline V gives CDR1 MNHEY, CDR2 SVGAGI. V lost 6 bases and J 5 bases, leaving 7 bases between the germline ends. CDR3 sequence (DNA): TGTGCCAGCAGCCCAGGGAATGAAAAACTGTTTTTT. Its protein is CASSPGNEKLFF.

The chain links TRBV10-3 to TRBJ2-1; TRBD1 matches 7 bases. In germline, CDR1 is ENHRY, CDR2 SYGVKD. The CDR3 is 12 residues long. The junction had 2 bases not matched to a gene; V was cut back by 10 bases and J by 2 bases. The CDR3, as DNA: TGTGCCAGTGGGACAGCCTACAATGAGCAGTTCTTC. This codes for CASGTAYNEQFF.

The rearrangement links TRBV11-2 to TRBJ2-1, with 11 bases identical to TRBD1. Trimming cost V 2 bases and J 8 bases; bases outside gene matches: 14. This CDR3 spans 18 amino acids. CDR1 SGHAT and CDR2 FQNNGV come from the germline V gene. The CDR3 DNA sequence: TGTGCCAGCAGCTTACATCGGCACGGGACAGGGGGTTCATATGAGCAGTTCTTC. Protein product: CASSLHRHGTGGSYEQFF.

This clone was recorded only once. The chain carries TRBV6-6 and TRBJ2-7; D gene uncertain. Germline CDR1 MNHNY, CDR2 SVGAGI (reference sequence). The CDR3 is 16 residues long. Trimming took 2 bases from V and 0 from J, leaving 14 bases between them. The CDR3 sequence: CASSYPRTGDSYEQYF. The CDR3 nucleotides read TGTGCCAGCAGTTACCCACGGACGGGCGACTCCTACGAGCAGTACTTC.

CDR3 amino acids: CASSFRDTSTDTQYF. The CDR3 region has the DNA TGTGCCAGCAGCTTTAGGGACACCTCCACAGATACGCAGTATTTT. V usage is TRBV7-9 and J usage is TRBJ2-3; TRBD1 might be the D (6 bases). Germline values: CDR1 SEHNR, CDR2 FQNEAQ (reference sequence). Trimming cost V 3 bases and J 2 bases, with 12 bases left between them. The CDR3 has 15 residues.

This clone was seen a single time. The chain has TRBV11-1 and TRBJ2-7, with 13 bases that match TRBD2. Germline CDR1 reads SGHAT; CDR2 reads FQDESV (reference sequence). V shed 7 bases and J 2 bases; nucleotides not matched to a gene: 5. The CDR3 is made up of 15 amino acids. CDR3 coding DNA: TGTGCCAGCACCCGGGGGACTAGCGGGGCCTACGAGCAGTACTTC. Residues: CASTRGTSGAYEQYF.

V gene TRBV21-1 combines with J gene TRBJ2-4; the table calls TRBD2, which could not be checked here. TRBV21-1 is reported as a pseudogene. The CDR3 is made up of 15 amino acids. CDR3: CASSYPASGIDIQYF. CDR3 nucleotides: TGTGCCAGCAGCTACCCTGCTAGCGGGATCGACATTCAGTACTTC.

This clone was observed a handful of times. The V gene is TRBV10-3, the J gene TRBJ2-3; 7 nucleotides match TRBD2. V was clipped by 5 bases and J by 0 bases; unmatched bases: 2. The CDR3 totals 14 residues. Germline V lookup: CDR1 ENHRY, CDR2 SYGVKD. In nucleotides, the CDR3 is TGTGCCATCAGTTGGGGGGGAAGCACAGATACGCAGTATTTT. This sequence encodes CAISWGGSTDTQYF.

The CDR3 region is CASSPTGGAGETQYF. In DNA form, the CDR3 reads TGTGCCAGCTCACCAACCGGGGGCGCGGGGGAGACCCAGTACTTC. The chain combines TRBV18 with TRBJ2-5; D is tentatively TRBD1 or TRBD2 (6 bases each). CDR1 and CDR2 (germline): KGHSH, LQKENI. There are 15 residues in the CDR3. The V gene lost 2 bases and the J gene lost 5 bases, with 15 bases spanning the gap. Combining the CDR3 with reference TRBV18 and TRBJ2-5 gives the whole variable domain NAGVMQNPRHLVRRRGQEARLRCSPMKGHSHVYWYRQLPEEGLKFMVYLQKENIIDESGMPKERFSAEFPKEGPSILRIQQVVRGDSAAYFCASSPTGGAGETQYFGPGTRLLVL.

This chain's CDR3 is CASSLGGKGLYGYTF. CDR3 in DNA: TGTGCCAGCAGCTTGGGAGGGAAGGGCCTCTATGGCTACACCTTC. V gene TRBV5-4 combines with J gene TRBJ1-2, with D unclear. Trimming pared 0 bases from V and 4 bases from J, leaving 13 bases between. CDR1 is SGHNT, CDR2 YYREEE, per germline (reference sequence). This CDR3 spans 15 amino acids.

The rearrangement uses TRBV30 and TRBJ1-2; 10 bases align to TRBD1. Looked up from germline, CDR1 is GTSNPN and CDR2 is SVGIG (reference sequence). The CDR3 is 14 residues long. The junction had 5 bases not matched to a gene; V was cut back by 0 bases and J by 7 bases. CDR3: CAWSVRDRGGGYTF. The CDR3 DNA reads as TGTGCCTGGAGTGTACGGGACAGGGGAGGTGGCTACACCTTC.

In its sample, this clone was seen once. The rearrangement joins TRBV30 to TRBJ2-3; 10 bases line up with TRBD2. This CDR3 region has 15 residues. Germline loops: CDR1 GTSNPN, CDR2 SVGIG (reference sequence). Germline trimming cut 7 bases from V and 2 bases from J; bases unmatched to any gene: 9. CDR3 sequence reads: CASTRSGRHTDTQYF. DNA for the CDR3: TGTGCCTCAACCCGTAGCGGGAGGCACACAGATACGCAGTATTTT.

Concerning this clone: Other nucleotide sequences from this sample produce the same CDR3. The genes are TRBV10-3 and TRBJ1-4; TRBD1 matches at 9 bases. With V trimmed by 1 base and J by 4 bases, 1 base remained unmatched. The CDR3 is made up of 15 amino acids. The V gene's germline CDR1 is ENHRY and CDR2 SYGVKD. The CDR3 DNA follows: TGTGCCATCAGTGAGTGGGGACAGGGTAATGAAAAACTGTTTTTT. Encoded protein: CAISEWGQGNEKLFF.

V gene TRBV27 combines with J gene TRBJ2-5; D is possibly TRBD1 or TRBD2 (5 bases each). The CDR3 consists of 14 residues. Germline CDR1 MNHEY, CDR2 SMNVEV (reference sequence). Trimming removed 8 bases at V and 1 base at J, with 14 bases between. CDR3 sequence: CASRRDGSQETQYF. The CDR3 DNA is TGTGCCAGCCGACGGGACGGGTCCCAAGAGACCCAGTACTTC.

CDR3 DNA sequence: TGCGCCAGCAGCCCAGAGCTAGCGCAGAGCACAGATACGCAGTATTTT. Its protein is CASSPELAQSTDTQYF. V usage is TRBV4-1 and J usage is TRBJ2-3; D perhaps matches TRBD2 (6 bases). Trimming pared 4 bases from V and 0 bases from J, leaving 14 bases between. Per germline, CDR1 MGHRA and CDR2 YSYEKL. The CDR3 loop spans 16 amino acids.

The V call is TRBV6-6, the J call TRBJ2-7; 10 bases fit TRBD2. CDR3 size: 15 residues. Germline loops: CDR1 MNHNY, CDR2 SVGAGI (reference sequence). Losses at the gene ends were 6 bases for V and 0 bases for J; bases not matched to a gene: 5. Here the CDR3 DNA reads TGTGCCAGCAGGCTAGGACTAGCGGACTCCTACGAGCAGTACTTC. Amino acids: CASRLGLADSYEQYF.

This sequence joins TRBV6-1 and TRBJ2-7, with 9 bases fitting TRBD2. Unmatched junction bases numbered 10, after V lost 8 bases and J lost 2 bases. The length of the CDR3 is 15 residues. Per germline, CDR1 MNHNS and CDR2 SASEGT. DNA of the CDR3: TGTGCCAGCGGATTGATAGCGGGAGAAACCTACGAGCAGTACTTC. Its translation: CASGLIAGETYEQYF.

The chain uses TRBV27 and TRBJ2-1; TRBD2 agrees at 16 bases. V gave up 5 bases and J gave up 7 bases; unmatched junction bases: 5. The germline CDR1 and CDR2 sequences are MNHEY and SMNVEV (reference sequence). The CDR3 is 16 amino acids. The CDR3 region is CASSQGLAGGPNEQFF. For the CDR3, the DNA is TGTGCCAGCAGTCAGGGACTAGCGGGAGGGCCTAATGAGCAGTTCTTC.